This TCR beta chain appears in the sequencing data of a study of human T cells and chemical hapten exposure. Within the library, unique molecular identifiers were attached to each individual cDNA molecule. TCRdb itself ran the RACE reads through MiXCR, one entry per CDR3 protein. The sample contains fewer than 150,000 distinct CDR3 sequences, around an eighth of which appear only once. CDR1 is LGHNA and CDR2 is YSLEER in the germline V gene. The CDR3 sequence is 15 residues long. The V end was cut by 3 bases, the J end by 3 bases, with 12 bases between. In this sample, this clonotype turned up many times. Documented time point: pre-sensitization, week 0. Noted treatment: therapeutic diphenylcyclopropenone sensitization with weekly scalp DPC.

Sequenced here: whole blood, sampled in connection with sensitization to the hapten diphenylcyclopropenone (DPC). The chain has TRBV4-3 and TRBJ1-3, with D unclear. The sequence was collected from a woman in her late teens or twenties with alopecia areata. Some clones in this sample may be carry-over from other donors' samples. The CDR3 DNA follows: TGCGCCAGCAGCCAGGGAGCGGGGAATGGAAACACCATATATTTT. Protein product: CASSQGAGNGNTIYF.